The 10 T cell receptor beta chains given below trace back to one sample, sequenced in a study of CD8 T cells in Susac syndrome. Reverse transcription of roughly 0.5 to 1 ug RNA was performed with random hexamers. TCRdb recomputed calls from the immunoSEQ multiplex PCR reads with MiXCR, one row per CDR3 protein. The sample shows about 150,000 distinct CDR3 sequences, about 90% of them seen only once. The sample was CD4+ T cells from PBMCs. These receptors all stem from a human donor in good health.

This chain connects TRBV29-1 to TRBJ1-2, with D possibly matching TRBD1 (5 bases). CDR3 length equals 12 residues. V lost 7 bases, J lost 4 bases, and 13 bases lay in between. Per the germline V gene, CDR1 is SQVTM and CDR2 is ANQGSEA. DNA of the CDR3: TGCAGCGACGAGAGGGGAGCCTATGGCTACACCTTC. Protein: CSDERGAYGYTF.

V and J are TRBV21-1 and TRBJ2-7; the table's D call, TRBD1, was not checked against the DNA. TRBV21-1 is an annotated pseudogene. This CDR3 has 15 residues. The CDR3 loop reads CASSKVGTGWNEQYF. The DNA for the CDR3 is TGTGCCAGCAGCAAAGTGGGGACGGGGTGGAACGAGCAGTACTTC.

V usage is TRBV19 and J usage is TRBJ1-1; the D is unclear. The germline V and J ends were trimmed by 11 bases and 1 base, with 14 bases remaining between them. Per the germline V gene, CDR1 is LNHDA and CDR2 is SQIVND (reference sequence). This CDR3 comprises 13 residues. The CDR3 bases are TGTGCCGCCAGAGGATGGGGGAACACTGAAGCTTTCTTT. Amino acid sequence: CAARGWGNTEAFF. Full variable domain (missing parts from reference TRBV19 and TRBJ1-1): DGGITQSPKYLFRKEGQNVTLSCEQNLNHDAMYWYRQDPGQGLRLIYYSQIVNDFQKGDIAEGYSVSREKKESFPLTVTSAQKNPTAFYLCAARGWGNTEAFFGQGTRLTVV.

The chain couples TRBV30 to TRBJ1-6, with no clear D. Trimming shortened V by 5 bases and J by 13 bases, and 15 bases separated the two germline ends. CDR3 size: 12 residues. Germline V gene sequence: CDR1 GTSNPN, CDR2 SVGIG (reference sequence). The CDR3 loop is CAWRWESSPLHF. The CDR3 nucleotides read TGTGCCTGGCGTTGGGAGAGCTCCCCCCTCCACTTT. The entire variable domain, with the rest obtained from reference TRBV30 and TRBJ1-6, is as follows: SQTIHQWPATLVQPVGSPLSLECTVEGTSNPNLYWYRQAAGRGLQLLFYSVGIGQISSEVPQNLSASRPQDRQFILSSKKLLLSDSGFYLCAWRWESSPLHFGNGTRLTVT.

CDR3 sequence reads: CASSFNGGLTDTQYF. In nucleotides, the CDR3 is TGTGCCAGCAGCTTTAACGGGGGCCTCACAGATACGCAGTATTTT. The chain has TRBV7-2 and TRBJ2-3, with D tentatively TRBD1 or TRBD2 (6 bases each). CDR1 is SGHTA and CDR2 is FQGNSA in the germline V gene. The V and J ends lost 3 bases and 2 bases respectively, with 12 bases between them. CDR3 length equals 15 residues.

The V and J genes are TRBV7-8 and TRBJ1-4; 9 positions match TRBD1. The V and J ends lost 5 bases and 7 bases, in that order; junction bases with no gene match: 5. The CDR3 loop spans 14 amino acids. Per the germline V gene, CDR1 is SGHVS and CDR2 is FQNEAQ. The CDR3 is CASSPWDRAEKLFF. In DNA form, the CDR3 reads TGTGCCAGCAGCCCCTGGGACAGGGCTGAAAAACTGTTTTTT. The full variable domain, in which reference TRBV7-8 and TRBJ1-4 provide the parts outside the CDR3, is GAGVSQSPRYKVAKRGQDVALRCDPISGHVSLFWYQQALGQGPEFLTYFQNEAQLDKSGLPSDRFFAERPEGSVSTLKIQRTQQEDSAVYLCASSPWDRAEKLFFGSGTQLSVL.

The V and J genes are TRBV14 and TRBJ1-6, with TRBD1 as a possible D gene (5 bases). Per the germline V gene, CDR1 is SGHDN and CDR2 is FVKESK. This CDR3 is built from 16 residues. Deletions cut 3 bases from V and 2 bases from J, with 11 bases between. The CDR3 is CASSHQRGAYNSPLHF. CDR3 in DNA: TGTGCCAGCAGCCACCAGAGGGGCGCCTATAATTCACCCCTCCACTTT. Looking up the rest from reference TRBV14 and TRBJ1-6 gives the full variable domain: EAGVTQFPSHSVIEKGQTVTLRCDPISGHDNLYWYRRVMGKEIKFLLHFVKESKQDESGMPNNRFLAERTGGTYSTLKVQPAELEDSGVYFCASSHQRGAYNSPLHFGNGTRLTVT.

A single count supports this clonotype. The V and J genes are TRBV2 and TRBJ1-4, with D possibly TRBD1 on 5 matching bases. V was pared by 8 bases and J by 5 bases, with 12 bases between. This CDR3 contains 13 residues. Germline V gives CDR1 SNHLY, CDR2 FYNNEI. CDR3 coding DNA: TGTGCCAGCTCAGGGAGACCGAATGAAAAACTGTTTTTT. Its translation is CASSGRPNEKLFF.

The chain joins TRBV6-5 to TRBJ1-2; no clear D. Trimming pared 5 bases from V and 1 base from J, leaving 8 bases between. There are 13 residues in the CDR3. Germline V gives CDR1 MNHEY, CDR2 SVGAGI. The CDR3 region is CASSTPRNYGYTF. As DNA, the CDR3 is TGTGCCAGCAGTACCCCCCGTAACTATGGCTACACCTTC.

This chain joins TRBV13 and TRBJ2-7, with 10 bases lining up with TRBD2. The CDR3 covers 19 residues. Germline V gene sequence: CDR1 PRHDT, CDR2 FYEKMQ (reference sequence). Germline trimming cut 2 bases from V and 3 bases from J; bases unmatched to any gene: 16. This chain's CDR3 is CASSLTERLAGLPFYEQYF. Here the CDR3 DNA reads TGTGCCAGCAGCTTAACGGAGCGACTAGCGGGCCTTCCTTTCTACGAGCAGTACTTC.